A single T cell receptor beta chain is shown here with its context. Its recognized antigen is unknown. Base qualities are missing; no much larger clone stands one base away. Other DNA sequences in the same sample also yield this CDR3. The time point tag for this specimen amounts to: baseline before first vaccination. Samples from vaccinated people were obtained from the UK trials COV001 and COV002, which included a single-blind randomized controlled phase 2/3 trial of AZD1222 (ChAdOx1 nCoV-19) in healthy adults. For TCRbeta chain sequencing, PBMC samples were collected from trial participants at day 0 and at day 28 after the second dose. These data originate in a study of T cell responses to AZD1222 COVID-19 vaccine (dated by TCRdb to about 2021). Describing the broader study: AZD1222 recipients with second doses at about 4 weeks or about 12 weeks were pooled, because spike-specific TCR depth and breadth did not differ between schedules. Trial participants were enrolled by age into subgroups of 18-55, 56-69 and 70-plus years, and about 150, 27 and 61 TCR-sequenced participants, respectively, were included in these subgroups. TCR sequencing covered over 230 trial participants: some 210 given two doses of AZD1222 and 26 given two doses of MenACWY control vaccine.

The CDR3 regions of human TCRbeta chains were subjected to immunosequencing. On the study's bioinformatics: Repertoire TCRs were checked for matches against a reference library of SARS-CoV-2-specific TCRs that had been generated using the MIRA antigen-specificity platform. Breadth was defined as the fraction of unique TCRs that were SARS-CoV-2-associated, and depth was defined as the fraction of total T cells that were SARS-CoV-2-associated. Each spike-specific TCR was assigned to its reactive spike region and to a CD4 or CD8 class using the MIRA data. Log10-transformed breadth and depth values were compared by one-way ANOVA with Sidak's multiple comparisons tests. TCRdb's version of the immuneACCESS table is confined to in-frame rearrangements and falls short of the full clone set. An unresolved V gene accounts for under half of the shortfall where checked; the remainder is of unknown origin. That table supplies the V and J calls and clone size; D and trimming were determined from the DNA. This sample has about 150,000 clones in its table, and just over 90% of those were observed once. The ten most abundant clones make up 2.5% to 3% of the sample.

What the work shows at the level of the full study, not this receptor alone: The 56-69-year group was small, and its depth increase did not reach significance, likely because of low power. Vaccine-associated CD4 TCRs spanned the whole spike protein, with dominant responses in regions 160-218 and 743-854. Most participants were white British and females outnumbered males, and the authors suggested that clonal diversity may have been underestimated. Because no day 14 peak-response samples were available, repertoires were characterized only after the peak T cell response. Conclusions about previously exposed vaccinees are limited, since just 5 or 6 AZD1222 recipients were seropositive for SARS-CoV-2 at baseline. Reportedly, close to half of the unique spike-specific TCRs recognized epitopes lying outside the regions that are mutated in the B.1.351 and B.1.1.7 variants. After two AZD1222 doses, both the breadth and the depth of spike-specific TCRs were significantly higher than at day 0 and than in MenACWY recipients.

This material consisted of peripheral blood, taken on day 0 of AZD1222 vaccination. The sequence was obtained from an adult in good health.

The CDR3 protein is CASSLARGQETQYF. The nucleotide sequence is TGTGCCAGCAGCTTAGCGAGGGGCCAAGAGACCCAGTACTTC. The rearrangement combines TRBV7-2 with TRBJ2-5; the D region is possibly TRBD1 or TRBD2, each matching across 5 bases. From cysteine to phenylalanine, the CDR3 is 14 amino acids long. Just the 42-base CDR3 DNA is kept, in frame starting at base 1. CDR1 and CDR2, per the germline V gene, are SGHTA and FQGNSA. V is reduced by 0 bases and J by 1 base, leaving a spacing of 6 bases between them. With the rest looked up from the reference TRBV7-2 and TRBJ2-5 genes rather than sequenced, the full variable domain is GAGVSQSPSNKVTEKGKDVELRCDPISGHTALYWYRQSLGQGLEFLIYFQGNSAPDKSGLPSDRFSAERTGGSVSTLTIQRTQQEDSAVYLCASSLARGQETQYFGPGTRLLVL.